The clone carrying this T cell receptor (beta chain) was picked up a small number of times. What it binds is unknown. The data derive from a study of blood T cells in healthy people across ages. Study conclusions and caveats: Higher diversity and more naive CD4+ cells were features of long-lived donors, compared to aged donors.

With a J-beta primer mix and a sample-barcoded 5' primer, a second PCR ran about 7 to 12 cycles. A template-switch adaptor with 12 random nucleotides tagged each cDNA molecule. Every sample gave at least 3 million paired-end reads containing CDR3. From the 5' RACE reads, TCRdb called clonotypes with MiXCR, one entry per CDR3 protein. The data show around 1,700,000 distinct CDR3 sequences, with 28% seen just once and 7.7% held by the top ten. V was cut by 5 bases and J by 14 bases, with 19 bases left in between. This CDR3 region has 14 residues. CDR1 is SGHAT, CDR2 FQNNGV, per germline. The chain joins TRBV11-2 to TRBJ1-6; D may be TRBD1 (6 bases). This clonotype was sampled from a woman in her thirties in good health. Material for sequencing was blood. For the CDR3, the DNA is TGTGCCAGCAGCCTGCCCGGGGGCCGGCAATCCCTCCACTTT. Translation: CASSLPGGRQSLHF.